What follows are 15 T cell receptor beta chains derived from one specimen sequenced in a study of blood T cell repertoires in COVID-19. TCRdb's copy holds only in-frame clones and misses some; the assay was immunoSEQ multiplex PCR. This sample yields under 85,000 clones, of which roughly 88% are seen a single time; 7.3% belongs to the top ten. The sequenced sample consisted of peripheral blood. The receptors stem from a man aged 70-80 years with acute or convalescent COVID-19.

The rearrangement uses TRBV5-6 and TRBJ2-2, with a tentative D call TRBD1 (6 bases). The CDR3 loop spans 15 amino acids. The V gene lost 2 bases and the J gene lost 4 bases, with 12 bases spanning the gap. Germline values: CDR1 SGHDT, CDR2 YYEEEE. The CDR3 sequence: CASSFFVRGTGELFF. Written as DNA, the CDR3 is TGTGCCAGCAGCTTCTTTGTCAGGGGCACCGGGGAGCTGTTTTTT. Together with reference TRBV5-6 and TRBJ2-2, the CDR3 gives the full variable domain: DAGVTQSPTHLIKTRGQQVTLRCSPKSGHDTVSWYQQALGQGPQFIFQYYEEEERQRGNFPDRFSGHQFPNYSSELNVNALLLGDSALYLCASSFFVRGTGELFFGEGSRLTVL.

The chain has TRBV6-2 or TRBV6-3 and TRBJ1-5; 7 bases are shared with TRBD1. Germline-derived CDR1 and CDR2 are MNHEY and SVGEGT. The CDR3 contains 13 residues. After removal of 5 bases from V and 4 bases from J, the junction contained 2 bases not matched to a gene. CDR3 coding DNA: TGTGCCAGCAGTGCACAGGGGAATCAGCCCCAGCATTTT. Translating gives CASSAQGNQPQHF.

V gene TRBV6-5 combines with J gene TRBJ1-5; 7 bases align to TRBD1. The germline gives CDR1 MNHEY, CDR2 SVGAGI. The CDR3 loop spans 15 amino acids. J gave up 1 base and V 6 bases, and 6 bases lay outside the gene matches. In DNA form, the CDR3 reads TGTGCCAGCAGCCTCCGGACAGGAAGCAATCAGCCCCAGCATTTT. As protein: CASSLRTGSNQPQHF.

The J gene is TRBJ2-1, the V gene TRBV2; 8 bases line up with TRBD1. Looked up from germline, CDR1 is SNHLY and CDR2 is FYNNEI. This CDR3 comprises 12 residues. The J segment lost 14 bases and the V segment lost 7 bases, leaving 10 bases of the junction unmatched. The CDR3 DNA follows: TGTGCCAGCACTATGAGTATGACAGGGGAGTTCTTC. Its protein product is CASTMSMTGEFF.

The chain couples TRBV19 to TRBJ2-2; TRBD2 aligns across 10 bases. Germline loops: CDR1 LNHDA, CDR2 SQIVND (reference sequence). The CDR3 has 17 residues. The V gene end was trimmed by 3 bases and the J gene end by 0 bases; junction bases not matched to a gene: 4. This chain's CDR3 is CASSIGLAGANTGELFF. CDR3 nucleotide sequence: TGTGCCAGTAGTATCGGGCTAGCGGGGGCGAACACCGGGGAGCTGTTTTTT.

The CDR3 protein is CASSRRQDTEAFF. The CDR3 DNA sequence: TGTGCCAGTAGTCGGAGACAGGACACTGAAGCTTTCTTT. V gene TRBV19 combines with J gene TRBJ1-1, with a tentative D call TRBD1 (6 bases). CDR3 length: 13 amino acids. V dropped 5 bases and J dropped 3 bases, with 10 bases sitting between them. Per the germline V gene, CDR1 is LNHDA and CDR2 is SQIVND (reference sequence). Variable domain in full (rest from reference TRBV19 and TRBJ1-1): DGGITQSPKYLFRKEGQNVTLSCEQNLNHDAMYWYRQDPGQGLRLIYYSQIVNDFQKGDIAEGYSVSREKKESFPLTVTSAQKNPTAFYLCASSRRQDTEAFFGQGTRLTVV.

This rearrangement joins TRBV7-2 to TRBJ2-2; 8 positions agree with TRBD1. V shed 3 bases and J 3 bases; nucleotides not matched to a gene: 0. The length of the CDR3 is 14 residues. The germline V gene encodes CDR1 SGHTA and CDR2 FQGNSA. For the CDR3, the DNA is TGTGCCAGCAGCTTGGACAGGGACACCGGGGAGCTGTTTTTT. Its protein product is CASSLDRDTGELFF.

This clone was observed a few times. The V and J genes are TRBV28 and TRBJ2-7, with 8 bases lining up with TRBD1. The CDR3 length is 12 residues. J lost 4 bases, V lost 6 bases, and 2 bases had no gene match. CDR1 and CDR2 from the germline V gene are MDHEN and SYDVKM. In DNA form, the CDR3 reads TGTGCCAGCAGCAGGGGGCTTTACGAGCAGTACTTC. It specifies CASSRGLYEQYF.

The rearrangement links TRBV5-1 to TRBJ2-3; TRBD2 matches at 8 bases. From germline, CDR1 is SGHRS and CDR2 YFSETQ. The length of the CDR3 is 16 residues. V shed 0 bases and J 6 bases; nucleotides not matched to a gene: 9. This CDR3 reads CASSLDAGGGGDTQYF. CDR3 nucleotide sequence: TGCGCCAGCAGCTTGGACGCGGGGGGAGGAGGGGATACGCAGTATTTT. Complete variable domain (other parts from reference TRBV5-1 and TRBJ2-3): KAGVTQTPRYLIKTRGQQVTLSCSPISGHRSVSWYQQTPGQGLQFLFEYFSETQRNKGNFPGRFSGRQFSNSRSEMNVSTLELGDSALYLCASSLDAGGGGDTQYFGPGTRLTVL.

This chain links TRBV7-2 with TRBJ2-7, with a tentative D call TRBD1 (5 bases). The V gene lost 3 bases and the J gene lost 1 base, with 10 bases spanning the gap. The CDR3 has 14 residues. Germline CDR1 and CDR2: SGHTA and FQGNSA. The chain's CDR3 is CASSFDRFSYEQYF. CDR3 bases: TGTGCCAGCAGCTTCGACAGATTTTCCTACGAGCAGTACTTC.

The rearrangement links TRBV30 to TRBJ1-3, with a tentative D call TRBD1 (6 bases). Trimming took off 2 bases at V and 2 bases at J, with 10 bases between the two ends. Germline V gives CDR1 GTSNPN, CDR2 SVGIG (reference sequence). The CDR3 sequence is 14 residues long. The CDR3 nucleotides read TGTGCCTGGAGTCGGACAGCGGCTGGAAACACCATATATTTT. Protein: CAWSRTAAGNTIYF.

The genes are TRBV6-6 and TRBJ1-2; TRBD1 aligns across 10 bases. Germline assignment: CDR1 MNHNY and CDR2 SVGAGI (reference sequence). This CDR3 contains 16 residues. After removal of 8 bases from V and 0 bases from J, the junction contained 9 bases not matched to a gene. CDR3 amino acids: CASHSTDRGANYGYTF. CDR3 bases: TGTGCCAGCCATTCGACGGACAGGGGGGCTAACTATGGCTACACCTTC.

This sequence joins TRBV29-1 and TRBJ2-1; the D gene is possibly TRBD1 (6 bases). CDR1 and CDR2 (germline): SQVTM, ANQGSEA. This CDR3 is 14 amino acids long. V lost 4 bases to trimming and J lost 0 bases, with 10 bases between them. As DNA, the CDR3 is TGCAGCGTTGGTCCGGACAGCTCCTACAATGAGCAGTTCTTC. As protein: CSVGPDSSYNEQFF.

The chain combines TRBV7-2 with TRBJ2-1; no firm D call. V lost 3 bases and J 12 bases, leaving 12 bases between the germline ends. The germline V gene encodes CDR1 SGHTA and CDR2 FQGNSA. The CDR3 runs 12 residues. The CDR3 loop is CASSFESGPQFF. DNA of the CDR3: TGTGCCAGCAGCTTTGAGAGTGGGCCGCAGTTCTTC.

The rearrangement links TRBV2 to TRBJ2-7, with D possibly being TRBD2 (5 bases). Germline V gene lookup returns CDR1 SNHLY and CDR2 FYNNEI. This CDR3 comprises 14 residues. V was cut by 9 bases and J by 2 bases, with 17 bases left in between. The CDR3 coding sequence is TGTGCCAGTCGGGCTCAAGAGAGGGCCTACGAGCAGTACTTC. It encodes CASRAQERAYEQYF.